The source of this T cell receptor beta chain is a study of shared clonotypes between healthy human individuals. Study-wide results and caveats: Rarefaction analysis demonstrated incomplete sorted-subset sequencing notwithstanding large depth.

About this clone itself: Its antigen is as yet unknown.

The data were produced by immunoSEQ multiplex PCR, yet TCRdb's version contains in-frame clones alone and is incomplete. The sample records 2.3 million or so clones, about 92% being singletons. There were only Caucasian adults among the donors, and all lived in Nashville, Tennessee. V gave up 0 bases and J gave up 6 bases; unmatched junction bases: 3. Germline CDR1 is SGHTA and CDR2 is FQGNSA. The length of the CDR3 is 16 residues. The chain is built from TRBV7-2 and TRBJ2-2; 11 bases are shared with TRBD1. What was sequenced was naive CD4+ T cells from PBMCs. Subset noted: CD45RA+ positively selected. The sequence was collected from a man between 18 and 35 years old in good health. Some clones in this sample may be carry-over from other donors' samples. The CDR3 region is CASSLAGTGGPGELFF. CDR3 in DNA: TGTGCCAGCAGCTTAGCGGGGACAGGGGGGCCCGGGGAGCTGTTTTTT.